Listed below are T cell receptor beta chains from one sample, sequenced in a study of blood T cell repertoires in COVID-19. Measured with immunoSEQ multiplex PCR; TCRdb has only the in-frame clones, and not every one. The table lists 350,000 to 450,000 clones, about 85% of them singletons. The sequencing input was peripheral blood. The receptors here all came from a woman aged 18-29 years with acute or convalescent COVID-19. Both conserved end residues are part of each CDR3. D genes are given only for firm matches. Size is stated for part of the rows, as once, few or many counts, or as a class when the clone is expanded.

abundance	d_gene	j_gene	v_gene	CDR3aa
-	-	TRBJ1-5	TRBV19	CASSQGPNQPQHF
-	-	TRBJ1-1	TRBV3-1/TRBV3-2	CASSQEGRVNTEAFF
-	-	TRBJ2-1	TRBV28	CASSPLDSSNNEQFF
-	-	TRBJ1-2	TRBV7-2	CASSRGRGSYGYTF
-	TRBD1	TRBJ1-2	TRBV2	CASRANEGQGYGYTF
-	-	TRBJ2-7	TRBV2	CASSEDRWWAGTSYEQYF
-	TRBD2	TRBJ2-2	TRBV9	CASSVDFPLAGASRLTGELFF
-	-	TRBJ1-6	TRBV7-2	CASSSSGSSYNSPLHF
-	-	TRBJ1-5	TRBV27	CASSFDKYSNQPQHF
-	TRBD1	TRBJ1-5	TRBV10-2	CASGQGVQPQHF
-	-	TRBJ2-3	TRBV10-3	CAISAGQGMLNTQYF
-	TRBD1	TRBJ1-1	TRBV24-1	CATSQGAYTEAFF
-	-	TRBJ2-7	TRBV6-5	CASRRLANAYEQYF
-	TRBD1	TRBJ1-4	TRBV3-1/TRBV3-2	CASSLLRGDEKLFF
-	TRBD1	TRBJ1-1	TRBV3-1/TRBV3-2	CASSPRTGPEAFF
-	-	TRBJ1-2	TRBV6-5	CASSSRGIYGYTF
-	TRBD1	TRBJ2-7	TRBV6-4	CASSGPFTGATHEQYF
-	TRBD2	TRBJ2-1	TRBV19	CASSILAGGNNEQFF
-	TRBD1	TRBJ1-2	TRBV5-1	CASSLEGAYGYTF
many	-	TRBJ2-3	TRBV6-4	CASSDDGSTDTQYF
-	TRBD1	TRBJ1-5	TRBV5-1	CASSLGQGWDQPQHF
-	TRBD1	TRBJ1-4	TRBV2	CASSGRTGADNEKLFF
-	-	TRBJ2-1	TRBV27	CASRWTEHNEQFF
-	TRBD2	TRBJ2-1	TRBV5-4	CASSLVRTSGGAEQFF
-	TRBD1	TRBJ1-1	TRBV6-5	CASSYSTGLGTEAFF
-	-	TRBJ2-1	TRBV15	CATSREPSAGEQFF
-	-	TRBJ1-1	TRBV29-1	CSVLRGTEAFF
-	-	TRBJ1-5	TRBV4-1	CASSQVYRIKEDQPQHF
-	TRBD1	TRBJ1-6	TRBV7-8	CASSLVVGGSPSPLHF
-	TRBD1	TRBJ1-1	TRBV9	CASSEQGRTEAFF
-	-	TRBJ1-1	TRBV7-3	CASSLLPPDRMNTEAFF
-	TRBD2	TRBJ2-1	TRBV2	CASSEGTSFNNEQFF
-	-	TRBJ1-2	TRBV19	CASSIDSGGYGYTF
-	-	TRBJ1-3	TRBV19	CASSILASGNTIYF
few	TRBD1	TRBJ2-7	TRBV5-6	CASSFGTGGNEQYF
-	-	TRBJ2-2	TRBV6-5	CASVSSTGELFF
-	TRBD1	TRBJ1-2	TRBV30	CAWSGRTGAGYGYTF
-	-	TRBJ1-1	TRBV9	CASAQGLNTEAFF
-	TRBD1	TRBJ1-5	TRBV2	CASKGTGDQPQHF
-	TRBD1	TRBJ1-3	TRBV9	CASSISHRGPPGNTIYF
-	TRBD1	TRBJ2-1	TRBV5-1	CASSRSGTGSYNEQFF
-	TRBD2	TRBJ2-2	TRBV28	CASSFGLARTGELFF
-	-	TRBJ2-5	TRBV27	CASSLEGETQYF
-	-	TRBJ2-2	TRBV24-1	CATRRETTGELFF
-	-	TRBJ1-1	TRBV3-1/TRBV3-2	CASSQGIGGGTTEAFF
-	TRBD1	TRBJ2-7	TRBV5-1	CASSLTGGADEQYF
-	-	TRBJ1-5	TRBV28	CASSSDQPQHF
-	-	TRBJ2-2	TRBV11-1	CASSLARGPGELFF
-	TRBD2	TRBJ2-1	TRBV29-1	CSVATSGGAWNEQFF
-	TRBD1	TRBJ1-5	TRBV7-2	CASSLGQGARQPQHF
-	TRBD2	TRBJ2-5	TRBV13	CASSLRGGARETQYF
-	TRBD2	TRBJ2-3	TRBV7-3	CASSLKLAGETDTQYF
-	TRBD1	TRBJ1-1	TRBV2	CASSTQGPNTEAFF